This T cell receptor beta chain was observed in a study of CD8+ T cells in alopecia areata. The CDR3 runs 15 residues. The germline V gene has CDR1 GTSNPN and CDR2 SVGIG (reference sequence). Trimming shortened V by 0 bases and J by 4 bases, and 12 bases separated the two germline ends. Once RNA had been extracted, it was reverse transcribed into cDNA to act as the sequencing template. Profiled with immunoSEQ multiplex PCR; TCRdb holds only in-frame clones, not every one. The sample records under 75,000 clones, 45% to 55% being singletons. The TCR comes from a human donor with alopecia areata. The chain links TRBV30 to TRBJ1-4; possible D gene TRBD1, 6 bases. The sequenced sample was CD8+ T cells sorted from blood, obtained at week 0. The CDR3 sequence is CAWSVLGAHNEKLFF. Here the CDR3 DNA reads TGTGCCTGGAGTGTACTGGGGGCCCATAATGAAAAACTGTTTTTT.